Below are 20 T cell receptor beta chains sequenced from a single sample in a study of T cells in narcolepsy. Sequencing used immunoSEQ multiplex PCR; TCRdb keeps in-frame clones, though not all of them. The sample holds 20,000 to 30,000 clones; roughly 80% are singletons and the top ten take roughly 0.74%. The sample comprised CD45RA- memory CD4+ T cells from PBMCs. The origin of the receptors is a human donor with narcolepsy.

This clone was recorded only once. This chain connects TRBV12-5 to TRBJ1-5; no clear D. Germline assignment: CDR1 LGHNT and CDR2 FRNRAP. The CDR3 spans 12 residues. The V gene lost 2 bases and the J gene lost 9 bases, with 8 bases spanning the gap. In DNA form, the CDR3 reads TGTGCTAGTGGTTTGATGGGCGGGCCCCAGCATTTT. It yields the protein CASGLMGGPQHF.

This chain uses TRBV6-5 with TRBJ1-2; possibly TRBD1 for D (6 bases). Deletions cut 0 bases from V and 8 bases from J, with 13 bases between. Per germline, CDR1 MNHEY and CDR2 SVGAGI. The CDR3 is made up of 14 amino acids. CDR3 loop: CASSYSGQLSGYTF. CDR3 nucleotides: TGTGCCAGCAGTTACTCAGGACAGCTTAGCGGCTACACCTTC.

The chain combines TRBV7-2 with TRBJ2-3, with TRBD2 matching over 10 bases. Looked up from germline, CDR1 is SGHTA and CDR2 is FQGNSA. The CDR3 has 15 amino acids. J lost 3 bases, V lost 5 bases, and 5 bases had no gene match. The CDR3 region is CASSRSGGATDTQYF. In nucleotides, the CDR3 is TGTGCCAGCAGCCGGAGCGGGGGGGCGACAGATACGCAGTATTTT.

This clone is a singleton in its sample. This rearrangement joins TRBV29-1 to TRBJ2-1, with TRBD2 matching over 8 bases. The CDR3 contains 15 residues. Germline V gene data show CDR1 as SQVTM and CDR2 as ANQGSEA. With 7 bases clipped from V and 0 bases from J, the junction kept 8 bases outside the gene matches. The CDR3: CSAQISGASYNEQFF. CDR3 nucleotide sequence: TGCAGCGCGCAGATTAGCGGGGCCTCCTACAATGAGCAGTTCTTC.

The chain employs TRBV7-9 and TRBJ1-2; D is uncertain. The CDR3 extends over 14 amino acids. Germline values: CDR1 SEHNR, CDR2 FQNEAQ (reference sequence). With 5 bases removed from V and 0 bases from J, the gap between germline ends came to 10 bases. CDR3 amino acids: CASSPRRPNYGYTF. Written as DNA, the CDR3 is TGTGCCAGCAGCCCAAGGCGTCCTAACTATGGCTACACCTTC.

Only a few counts were recorded for this clone. The V and J genes are TRBV19 and TRBJ1-2; tentative D call: TRBD1 (5 bases). This CDR3 comprises 12 residues. Per germline, CDR1 LNHDA and CDR2 SQIVND (reference sequence). The V end was cut by 7 bases, the J end by 2 bases, with 8 bases between. The CDR3 DNA reads as TGTGCCAGTAATGAGGGGAACTATGGCTACACCTTC. It translates to CASNEGNYGYTF.

This rearrangement joins TRBV11-3 to TRBJ2-5, with 10 positions matching TRBD1. The CDR3 runs to 15 residues. Germline-derived CDR1 and CDR2 are SGHNT and YENEEA. Trimming at V came to 4 bases and at J to 5 bases, leaving 7 bases not matched to a gene. The CDR3 spells CASSSGQGDSETQYF. The CDR3 nucleotides are TGTGCCAGCAGCTCAGGACAGGGGGATTCGGAGACCCAGTACTTC.

This chain uses TRBV5-8 with TRBJ1-1; D possibly corresponds to TRBD1 (6 bases). V was cut by 4 bases and J by 6 bases, with 10 bases left in between. The CDR3 runs 12 residues. Germline CDR1 reads SGHTS; CDR2 reads YDEGEE. The CDR3 here is CASSQQGAEAFF. The DNA of the CDR3 is TGTGCCAGCAGCCAACAGGGAGCTGAAGCTTTCTTT.

The chain links TRBV5-6 to TRBJ2-4; maybe TRBD1 (5 bases). V shed 4 bases and J shed 2 bases, with 10 bases lying between them. CDR3 length: 14 residues. Germline CDR1 reads SGHDT; CDR2 reads YYEEEE. The CDR3 loop reads CASSRLDTKNIQYF. The CDR3 nucleotides read TGTGCCAGCAGCCGGTTGGACACCAAAAACATTCAGTACTTC.

The V gene is TRBV14, the J gene TRBJ1-1; D perhaps matches TRBD1 (5 bases). The CDR3 runs to 14 residues. Trimming pared 0 bases from V and 4 bases from J, leaving 9 bases between. The germline gives CDR1 SGHDN, CDR2 FVKESK. CDR3 DNA sequence: TGTGCCAGCAGCCAAGATATCGGGGGCACTGAAGCTTTCTTT. Its translation is CASSQDIGGTEAFF.

This clone was observed a few times. V is TRBV28 and J is TRBJ1-3; D might be TRBD1 (5 bases). The CDR3 has 12 residues. The V end was cut by 10 bases, the J end by 4 bases, with 11 bases between. CDR1 is MDHEN, CDR2 SYDVKM, per germline. CDR3 DNA sequence: TGTGCCACCTCTGACAGAGGAAACACCATATATTTT. Protein sequence: CATSDRGNTIYF.

The chain recombines TRBV18 with TRBJ2-5, with no clear D. The DNA end lines up better with TRBJ2-7; the J call may be wrong. This CDR3 has 14 residues. Germline V gene lookup returns CDR1 KGHSH and CDR2 LQKENI. CDR3 amino acids: CASSPSVGSYEQYF. The CDR3 DNA follows: TGTGCCAGCTCACCGTCTGTAGGAAGCTACGAGCAGTACTTC.

The CDR3 sequence is CASTRDSENSPLHF. Written as DNA, the CDR3 is TGTGCCAGTACCAGGGACAGCGAAAATTCACCCCTCCACTTT. The chain combines TRBV19 with TRBJ1-6; 7 positions match TRBD1. The V gene's germline CDR1 is LNHDA and CDR2 SQIVND (reference sequence). The CDR3 has 14 residues. V trimming: 7 bases; J trimming: 7 bases; junction bases outside the gene matches: 7.

The gene calls are TRBV23-1 and TRBJ1-3; D unresolved. TRBV23-1 is reported as an ORF; its role is uncertain. V was pared by 6 bases and J by 0 bases, with 12 bases between. This CDR3 spans 15 amino acids. The CDR3 region is CASSPTSHSGNTIYF. The CDR3 DNA sequence: TGCGCCAGCAGCCCTACATCCCACTCTGGAAACACCATATATTTT.

This chain uses TRBV5-1 with TRBJ2-1; D uncertain. The CDR3 spans 12 residues. Germline V gene data show CDR1 as SGHRS and CDR2 as YFSETQ. The V and J ends lost 4 bases and 9 bases respectively, with 11 bases between them. CDR3 region: CASSQERREQFF. CDR3 sequence (DNA): TGCGCCAGCAGCCAGGAAAGGCGTGAGCAGTTCTTC.

The rearrangement joins TRBV13 to TRBJ2-1; 12 bases match TRBD2. V trimming: 4 bases; J trimming: 6 bases; junction bases outside the gene matches: 4. The germline CDR1 and CDR2 sequences are PRHDT and FYEKMQ (reference sequence). This CDR3 has 15 amino acids. In nucleotides, the CDR3 is TGTGCCAGCAGCTCGAGACTAGCGGGAGTCAATGAGCAGTTCTTC. As protein: CASSSRLAGVNEQFF.

This chain uses TRBV7-8 with TRBJ1-5; tentative D call: TRBD1 (5 bases). The CDR3 extends over 14 amino acids. Deletions cut 5 bases from V and 4 bases from J, with 12 bases between. The germline V gene has CDR1 SGHVS and CDR2 FQNEAQ. CDR3 residues: CASSPREGNQPQHF. DNA of the CDR3: TGTGCCAGCAGCCCCCGAGAGGGGAATCAGCCCCAGCATTTT.

The table lists this clone with a count of one. This CDR3 is also generated by other DNA sequences in the sample. The V and J genes are TRBV9 and TRBJ2-3; no clear D. V gave up 0 bases and J gave up 0 bases, with 8 bases separating them. Per the germline V gene, CDR1 is SGDLS and CDR2 is YYNGEE. This CDR3 is 15 amino acids long. DNA of the CDR3: TGTGCCAGCAGCGTAGGTCTGGGGAGCACAGATACGCAGTATTTT. Protein: CASSVGLGSTDTQYF.

The table lists this clone with a count of one. This chain uses TRBV30 with TRBJ1-3; D unclear. Trimming stripped 0 bases from V and 4 bases from J, with 10 bases between. In germline, CDR1 is GTSNPN, CDR2 SVGIG (reference sequence). This CDR3 is built from 14 residues. This chain's CDR3 is CAWSVTEEGNTIYF. As DNA, the CDR3 is TGTGCCTGGAGTGTCACGGAGGAGGGAAACACCATATATTTT.

The chain couples TRBV5-1 to TRBJ1-3; D perhaps matches TRBD1 (5 bases). Trimming removed 4 bases at V and 0 bases at J, with 14 bases between. Germline CDR1 reads SGHRS; CDR2 reads YFSETQ. The CDR3 length is 16 residues. The CDR3, as DNA: TGCGCCAGCAGCCGCGCATCGACAGCCTCTGGAAACACCATATATTTT. This encodes CASSRASTASGNTIYF. The whole variable domain, filled in from reference TRBV5-1 and TRBJ1-3, reads KAGVTQTPRYLIKTRGQQVTLSCSPISGHRSVSWYQQTPGQGLQFLFEYFSETQRNKGNFPGRFSGRQFSNSRSEMNVSTLELGDSALYLCASSRASTASGNTIYFGEGSWLTVV.